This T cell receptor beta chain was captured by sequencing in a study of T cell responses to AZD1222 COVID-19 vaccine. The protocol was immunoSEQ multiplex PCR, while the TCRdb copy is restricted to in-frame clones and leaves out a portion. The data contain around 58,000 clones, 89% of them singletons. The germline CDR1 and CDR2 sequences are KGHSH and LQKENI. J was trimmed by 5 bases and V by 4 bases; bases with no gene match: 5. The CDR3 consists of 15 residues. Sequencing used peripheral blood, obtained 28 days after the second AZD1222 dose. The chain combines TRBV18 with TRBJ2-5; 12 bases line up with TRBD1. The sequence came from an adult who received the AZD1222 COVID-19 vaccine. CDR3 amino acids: CASSQGTGGAETQYF. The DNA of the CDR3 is TGTGCCAGCTCACAAGGGACAGGGGGCGCCGAGACCCAGTACTTC. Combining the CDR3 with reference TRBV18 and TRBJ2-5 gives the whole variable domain NAGVMQNPRHLVRRRGQEARLRCSPMKGHSHVYWYRQLPEEGLKFMVYLQKENIIDESGMPKERFSAEFPKEGPSILRIQQVVRGDSAAYFCASSQGTGGAETQYFGPGTRLLVL.